These 26 T cell receptor beta chains originate from one sample sequenced in a study of graft-versus-host responses after intestinal transplantation. The repertoire was sequenced with immunoSEQ multiplex PCR; TCRdb's copy has only in-frame clones and lacks some. Among about 93,000 clones, 85% to 95% were seen once, and the ten largest hold 0.45% to 0.55%. Their recognized antigens are unknown. The sample in question was unstimulated CD8+ T cells sorted from spleen or lymph node cells, obtained before intestinal transplant. Every receptor here comes from a human donor who received an intestinal transplant.

The rearrangement joins TRBV4-2 to TRBJ2-7, with D perhaps matching TRBD2 (6 bases). The CDR3 spans 16 residues. V dropped 2 bases and J dropped 3 bases, with 17 bases sitting between them. Germline V gene data show CDR1 as LGHNA and CDR2 as YNFKEQ. The CDR3 here is CASSQLADGGGYEQYF. CDR3 DNA sequence: TGTGCCAGCAGCCAATTGGCGGACGGGGGAGGCTACGAGCAGTACTTC.

The chain combines TRBV7-9 with TRBJ2-5; unclear D gene. Trimming took off 2 bases at V and 4 bases at J, with 11 bases between the two ends. The CDR3 length is 14 residues. Germline V CDR1 and CDR2: SEHNR, FQNEAQ (reference sequence). The CDR3 region has the DNA TGTGCCAGCAGCTTATCGACTGGCGGAGAGACCCAGTACTTC. This encodes CASSLSTGGETQYF.

The V gene is TRBV27, the J gene TRBJ2-7, with 8 bases aligning to TRBD2. After removal of 2 bases from V and 5 bases from J, the junction contained 8 bases not matched to a gene. This CDR3 region has 15 residues. The germline V gene encodes CDR1 MNHEY and CDR2 SMNVEV (reference sequence). In DNA form, the CDR3 reads TGTGCCAGCAGTTTAAGTAGCGGCGGGAGGAACGAGCAGTACTTC. It encodes CASSLSSGGRNEQYF.

Points on this clone: Different DNA sequences within this sample yield the same CDR3. The V and J genes are TRBV6-5 and TRBJ2-1, with D perhaps matching TRBD1 (5 bases). V lost 0 bases and J 6 bases, leaving 6 bases between the germline ends. Germline V gene sequence: CDR1 MNHEY, CDR2 SVGAGI. The CDR3 has 13 residues. DNA of the CDR3: TGTGCCAGCAGTTACTCCGACAGCAATGAGCAGTTCTTC. This sequence encodes CASSYSDSNEQFF.

This sequence joins TRBV5-4 and TRBJ2-5, with D maybe TRBD2 (7 bases). The CDR3 sequence is 15 residues long. Germline V gene sequence: CDR1 SGHNT, CDR2 YYREEE (reference sequence). Trimming stripped 6 bases from V and 5 bases from J, with 20 bases between. CDR3 DNA: TGTGCCAGCAAAGATACGGGGGGCGGAGGGGAGACCCAGTACTTC. Translation gives CASKDTGGGGETQYF.

The V and J genes are TRBV6-1 and TRBJ1-5, with 10 bases fitting TRBD1. Germline CDR1 and CDR2: MNHNS and SASEGT. The junction had 8 bases not matched to a gene; V was cut back by 4 bases and J by 5 bases. CDR3 length: 16 amino acids. The CDR3 DNA reads as TGTGCCAGCAGTGCGACAGGGGGCGCGGGGTATCAGCCCCAGCATTTT. Its translation is CASSATGGAGYQPQHF.

J is TRBJ2-7 and V is TRBV6-5; 9 bases are shared with TRBD1. This CDR3 has 13 amino acids. The V segment lost 4 bases and the J segment 3 bases; nucleotides outside the gene matches: 1. Germline V gene sequence: CDR1 MNHEY, CDR2 SVGAGI. The CDR3 nucleotides read TGTGCCAGCAGTTCGGACAGGGGCTACGAGCAGTACTTC. It specifies CASSSDRGYEQYF.

The genes are TRBV7-6 and TRBJ2-3; 7 bases are a match to TRBD2. Germline V gives CDR1 SGHVS, CDR2 FNYEAQ. V dropped 6 bases and J dropped 4; count of bases not matched to a gene: 7. The CDR3 loop spans 14 amino acids. Here the CDR3 reads CASSERGRADTQYF. In DNA form, the CDR3 reads TGTGCCAGCAGTGAACGAGGGAGGGCAGATACGCAGTATTTT.

The chain has TRBV19 and TRBJ1-5; D might be TRBD1 (5 bases). Germline lookup yields CDR1 LNHDA and CDR2 SQIVND (reference sequence). V lost 3 bases, J lost 6 bases, and 15 bases lay in between. The length of the CDR3 is 15 residues. The CDR3 DNA follows: TGTGCCAGTAGTATCGCCGGGACTTCTTTTCAGCCCCAGCATTTT. Translation: CASSIAGTSFQPQHF.

The V call is TRBV19, the J call TRBJ2-6; 8 bases map to TRBD1. V lost 6 bases and J lost 2; bases outside the gene matches: 9. The CDR3 is 17 amino acids. CDR1 is LNHDA and CDR2 is SQIVND in the germline V gene (reference sequence). In nucleotides, the CDR3 is TGTGCCAGTAGACCATTAATGGACAGGGCTGGGGCCAACGTCCTGACTTTC. As protein: CASRPLMDRAGANVLTF.

This rearrangement joins TRBV7-2 to TRBJ2-1, with 9 bases that match TRBD1. With V trimmed by 3 bases and J by 12 bases, 9 bases remained unmatched. The CDR3 loop spans 14 amino acids. CDR1 and CDR2 (germline): SGHTA, FQGNSA. DNA of the CDR3: TGTGCCAGCAGCTTCGGGACAGGGCTGCCGTCGCAGTTCTTC. This gives the protein CASSFGTGLPSQFF.

The chain has TRBV7-8 and TRBJ2-5; TRBD2 is a possible D gene (6 bases). The CDR3 runs to 15 residues. Trimming took 4 bases from V and 5 from J, leaving 17 bases between them. CDR1 and CDR2 from the germline V gene are SGHVS and FQNEAQ. CDR3 nucleotides: TGTGCCAGCAGCTCCGGGTCGGGGGTTTGGGAGACCCAGTACTTC. This gives the protein CASSSGSGVWETQYF.

This clone is a singleton in its sample. The CDR3 nucleotides are TGCGCCAGCAGCTTGGCGGTGACAGGGGGAATTGGGAACTATGGCTACACCTTC. Its protein is CASSLAVTGGIGNYGYTF. The J gene is TRBJ1-2, the V gene TRBV5-1; 9 positions match TRBD1. This CDR3 is 18 amino acids long. Germline V gives CDR1 SGHRS, CDR2 YFSETQ. V was pared by 0 bases and J by 2 bases, with 11 bases of the junction left unmatched.

The chain is built from TRBV6-6 and TRBJ1-5; a possible D gene is TRBD1 (6 bases). Per germline, CDR1 MNHNY and CDR2 SVGAGI (reference sequence). The length of the CDR3 is 13 residues. Deletions cut 5 bases from V and 7 bases from J, with 12 bases between. CDR3 loop: CASSDTGKQPQHF. CDR3 DNA: TGTGCCAGCAGTGATACAGGGAAACAGCCCCAGCATTTT.

V and J are TRBV30 and TRBJ2-1; D is possibly TRBD2 (6 bases). Trimming removed 5 bases from V and 9 bases from J, with 11 bases in between. This CDR3 is built from 11 residues. CDR1 and CDR2 from the germline V gene are GTSNPN and SVGIG (reference sequence). CDR3 residues: CAWRLGGEQFF. DNA of the CDR3: TGTGCCTGGCGTCTCGGGGGTGAGCAGTTCTTC. Supplemented by reference TRBV30 and TRBJ2-1, the full variable domain reads SQTIHQWPATLVQPVGSPLSLECTVEGTSNPNLYWYRQAAGRGLQLLFYSVGIGQISSEVPQNLSASRPQDRQFILSSKKLLLSDSGFYLCAWRLGGEQFFGPGTRLTVL.

The J gene is TRBJ2-5, the V gene TRBV6-5, with D possibly matching TRBD2 (6 bases). This CDR3 has 14 amino acids. Germline CDR1 and CDR2: MNHEY and SVGAGI. Trimming pared 6 bases from V and 2 bases from J, leaving 13 bases between. CDR3 nucleotides: TGTGCCAGCAGCCACGGGGGTCTACAAGAGACCCAGTACTTC. It encodes CASSHGGLQETQYF.

The chain joins TRBV5-4 to TRBJ1-2, with TRBD1 matching 8 bases. CDR3 length: 14 residues. The V segment lost 3 bases and the J segment 8 bases; nucleotides outside the gene matches: 9. Germline V gene data show CDR1 as SGHNT and CDR2 as YYREEE (reference sequence). CDR3 in amino acids: CASSWRGQGRGYTF. DNA of the CDR3: TGTGCCAGCAGCTGGCGAGGACAGGGTCGAGGCTACACCTTC.

V gene TRBV13 combines with J gene TRBJ2-7; tentatively, D is TRBD2 (5 bases). The CDR3 is made up of 15 amino acids. Trimming cost V 5 bases and J 2 bases, with 16 bases left between them. Germline V gene sequence: CDR1 PRHDT, CDR2 FYEKMQ (reference sequence). CDR3 DNA: TGTGCCAGCAGCCCGATCCACGGGGTCACCTACGAGCAGTACTTC. It codes for CASSPIHGVTYEQYF.

The chain links TRBV30 to TRBJ2-7; D is undetermined. Germline assignment: CDR1 GTSNPN and CDR2 SVGIG (reference sequence). This CDR3 contains 14 residues. V was pared by 0 bases and J by 2 bases, with 11 bases between. The CDR3 nucleotides are TGTGCCTGGAGTGTACGCGGCAGTCCCTACGAGCAGTACTTC. Its protein is CAWSVRGSPYEQYF. Filled out from reference TRBV30 and TRBJ2-7, the complete variable domain reads SQTIHQWPATLVQPVGSPLSLECTVEGTSNPNLYWYRQAAGRGLQLLFYSVGIGQISSEVPQNLSASRPQDRQFILSSKKLLLSDSGFYLCAWSVRGSPYEQYFGPGTRLTVT.

This sequence joins TRBV1 and TRBJ2-1; TRBD2, the table's D call, was not compared with the DNA. TRBV1 is classified as a pseudogene. This CDR3 comprises 18 residues. DNA for the CDR3: TGCACCAGCAGCCCCCCACTACTAGCGGGAGGGGGCTACAATGAGCAGTTCTTC. Encoded protein: CTSSPPLLAGGGYNEQFF.

The chain joins TRBV19 to TRBJ2-3; 8 bases align to TRBD2. The CDR3 loop spans 15 amino acids. The trim removed 5 bases at V and 4 bases at J, leaving 8 bases unmatched. CDR1 LNHDA and CDR2 SQIVND come from the germline V gene (reference sequence). The CDR3 loop reads CASSPGLVVSDTQYF. The CDR3 coding sequence is TGTGCCAGTAGTCCGGGACTAGTGGTTTCAGATACGCAGTATTTT.

V gene TRBV6-6 combines with J gene TRBJ2-7, with 9 bases lining up with TRBD1. This CDR3 region has 16 residues. Germline V lookup: CDR1 MNHNY, CDR2 SVGAGI (reference sequence). Losses at the gene ends were 6 bases for V and 6 bases for J; bases not matched to a gene: 15. This chain's CDR3 is CASRTPSPDRGIEQYF. Here the CDR3 DNA reads TGTGCCAGCAGGACCCCGTCCCCCGACAGGGGGATCGAGCAGTACTTC.

The V gene is TRBV18, the J gene TRBJ2-1, with 9 bases matching TRBD2. Germline V lookup: CDR1 KGHSH, CDR2 LQKENI. This CDR3 has 15 residues. The J segment lost 5 bases and the V segment lost 1 base, leaving 3 bases of the junction unmatched. The CDR3 region is CASSPRRGGNNEQFF. CDR3 in DNA: TGTGCCAGCTCACCACGGCGGGGGGGTAACAATGAGCAGTTCTTC.

The rearrangement uses TRBV5-1 and TRBJ2-5; D not certain. The length of the CDR3 is 14 residues. V lost 4 bases, J lost 4 bases, and 14 bases lay in between. The germline gives CDR1 SGHRS, CDR2 YFSETQ. CDR3 loop: CASSDTGTVETQYF. The CDR3 DNA sequence: TGCGCCAGCAGCGATACGGGTACGGTAGAGACCCAGTACTTC.

V usage is TRBV7-9 and J usage is TRBJ2-2; 10 bases match TRBD1. The CDR3 is 15 amino acids. Germline V gives CDR1 SEHNR, CDR2 FQNEAQ (reference sequence). Losses at the gene ends were 4 bases for V and 7 bases for J; bases not matched to a gene: 6. CDR3 DNA: TGTGCCAGCAGCTCCGGGACAGGGGTCATCGGGGAGCTGTTTTTT. This codes for CASSSGTGVIGELFF.

J is TRBJ2-1 and V is TRBV6-1, with 10 bases lining up with TRBD2. Germline V gene lookup returns CDR1 MNHNS and CDR2 SASEGT. This CDR3 contains 15 residues. The CDR3 DNA reads TGTGTCACCTCCCAAGCGGGAGGGCCCAAAAATGAGCAGTTCTTC. Translating it yields CVTSQAGGPKNEQFF.